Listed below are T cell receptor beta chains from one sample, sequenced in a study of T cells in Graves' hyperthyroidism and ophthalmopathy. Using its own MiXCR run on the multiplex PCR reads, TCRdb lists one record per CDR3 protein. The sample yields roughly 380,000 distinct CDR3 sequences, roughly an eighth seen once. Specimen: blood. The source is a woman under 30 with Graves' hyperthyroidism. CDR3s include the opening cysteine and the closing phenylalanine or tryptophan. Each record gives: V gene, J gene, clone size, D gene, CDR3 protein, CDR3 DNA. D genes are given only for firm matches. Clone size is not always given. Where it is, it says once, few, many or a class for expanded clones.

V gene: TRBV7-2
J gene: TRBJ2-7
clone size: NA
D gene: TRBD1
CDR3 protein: CASSYGTGGVEQYF
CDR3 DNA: TGTGCCAGCAGCTACGGGACAGGGGGCGTGGAGCAGTACTTC

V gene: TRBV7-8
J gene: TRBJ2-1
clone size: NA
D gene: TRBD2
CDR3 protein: CASSSLTSGRFDNEQFF
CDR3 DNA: TGTGCCAGCAGCTCGCTGACTAGCGGGAGATTTGACAATGAGCAGTTCTTC

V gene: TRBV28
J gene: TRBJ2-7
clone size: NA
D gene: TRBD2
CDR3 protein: CASSQTGTSGAAEQYF
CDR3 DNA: TGTGCCAGCAGTCAAACCGGGACTAGCGGGGCCGCAGAGCAGTACTTC

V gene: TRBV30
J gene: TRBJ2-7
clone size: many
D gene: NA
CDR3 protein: CAWSGRVYEQYF
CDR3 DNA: TGTGCCTGGAGTGGTAGGGTATACGAGCAGTACTTC

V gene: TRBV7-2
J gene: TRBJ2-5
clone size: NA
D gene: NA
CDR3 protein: CASSQNDSYFQETQYF
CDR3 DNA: TGTGCCAGCAGCCAGAACGACAGCTACTTCCAAGAGACCCAGTACTTC

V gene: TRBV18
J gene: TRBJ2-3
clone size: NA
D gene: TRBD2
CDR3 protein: CASSRGAGGQNTQYF
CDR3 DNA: TGTGCCAGCTCACGAGGAGCGGGAGGGCAAAATACGCAGTATTTT

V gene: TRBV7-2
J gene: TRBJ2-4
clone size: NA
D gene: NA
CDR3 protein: CASSFGDLPPNIQYF
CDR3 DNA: TGTGCCAGCAGCTTCGGGGACCTACCACCAAACATTCAGTACTTC

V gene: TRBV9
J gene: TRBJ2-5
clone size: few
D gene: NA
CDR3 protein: CASSVEGSFSRETQYF
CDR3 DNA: TGTGCCAGCAGCGTAGAAGGCAGCTTTTCACGGGAGACCCAGTACTTC

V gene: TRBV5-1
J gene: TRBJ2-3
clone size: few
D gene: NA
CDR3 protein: CASSLWGRLTTDTQYF
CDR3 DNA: TGCGCCAGCAGCTTGTGGGGCAGGCTTACCACAGATACGCAGTATTTT

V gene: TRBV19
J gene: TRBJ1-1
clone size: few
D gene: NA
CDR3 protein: CASSISFTEAFF
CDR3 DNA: TGTGCCAGTAGTATTTCGTTCACTGAAGCTTTCTTT

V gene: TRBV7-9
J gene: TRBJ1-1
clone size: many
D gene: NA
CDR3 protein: CASSPAGGGGTEAFF
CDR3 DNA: TGTGCCAGCAGCCCAGCCGGGGGGGGAGGTACTGAAGCTTTCTTT

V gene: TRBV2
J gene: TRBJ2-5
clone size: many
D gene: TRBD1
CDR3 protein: CASSPIGTGRETQYF
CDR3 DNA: TGTGCCAGCAGTCCGATCGGGACAGGGCGAGAAACCCAGTACTTC